A single sample gave rise to the 18 T cell receptor beta chains below, sequenced in a study of blood T cell repertoires in COVID-19. The method was immunoSEQ multiplex PCR; TCRdb's version includes in-frame clones alone and lacks a portion of them. The sample yields 250,000 to 350,000 clones, roughly 86% seen once. The sequenced material came from PBMCs or T cells enriched from blood (not recorded which). The origin of the receptors is a woman in her thirties who had recovered from COVID-19.

V and J are TRBV18 and TRBJ2-5, with 8 bases fitting TRBD1. V lost 3 bases and J lost 3; bases outside the gene matches: 3. CDR3 length: 14 residues. Germline CDR1 and CDR2: KGHSH and LQKENI. CDR3 nucleotides: TGTGCCAGCTCACCCGGACAGGGAAAAGAGACCCAGTACTTC. This gives the protein CASSPGQGKETQYF. The complete variable domain, with remaining parts taken from reference TRBV18 and TRBJ2-5, reads NAGVMQNPRHLVRRRGQEARLRCSPMKGHSHVYWYRQLPEEGLKFMVYLQKENIIDESGMPKERFSAEFPKEGPSILRIQQVVRGDSAAYFCASSPGQGKETQYFGPGTRLLVL.

V is TRBV3-1 (or the pseudogene TRBV3-2) and J is TRBJ1-1, with unresolved D. The CDR3 loop spans 15 amino acids. The germline gives CDR1 LGHDT, CDR2 YNNKEL (reference sequence). V was cut by 1 base and J by 7 bases, with 16 bases left in between. CDR3 bases: TGTGCCAGCAGCCAAGTGGGCACCCTTAACGATGAAGCTTTCTTT. Residues: CASSQVGTLNDEAFF.

The chain couples TRBV5-4 to TRBJ2-2, with D perhaps TRBD2 (6 bases). Trimming took 0 bases from V and 2 from J, leaving 8 bases between them. Germline CDR1 reads SGHNT; CDR2 reads YYREEE (reference sequence). The CDR3 consists of 15 residues. The CDR3 DNA is TGTGCCAGCAGCTTGGATAGCGGTAACACCGGGGAGCTGTTTTTT. It specifies CASSLDSGNTGELFF.

The chain recombines TRBV15 with TRBJ1-1; no clear D. The CDR3 contains 13 residues. CDR1 LNHNV and CDR2 YYDKDF come from the germline V gene (reference sequence). V gave up 6 bases and J gave up 1 base, with 9 bases separating them. Here the CDR3 DNA reads TGTGCCACCAGAGCGAGCCCGAACACTGAAGCTTTCTTT. Its translation is CATRASPNTEAFF.

The chain carries TRBV12-3 or TRBV12-4 and TRBJ2-7; no firm D call. The V end lost 1 base, the J end lost 7 bases, and 11 bases lay between the germline ends. This CDR3 has 13 amino acids. DNA of the CDR3: TGTGCCAGCAGTTTAGTCGGAGATAGAGAGCAGTACTTC. It translates to CASSLVGDREQYF.

V and J are TRBV18 and TRBJ2-6; 7 nucleotides align to TRBD2. This CDR3 region has 22 residues. V was clipped by 1 base and J by 4 bases; unmatched bases: 22. Germline V gene lookup returns CDR1 KGHSH and CDR2 LQKENI. This CDR3 is CASSPLWWGEGSPLPGANVLTF. The CDR3 nucleotides read TGTGCCAGCTCACCACTCTGGTGGGGGGAGGGGTCGCCTCTTCCCGGGGCCAACGTCCTGACTTTC.

Concerning this clone itself: One end of the junction varies from germline; a read error may be responsible. The chain carries TRBV4-2 and TRBJ2-7, with 13 positions matching TRBD2. Germline loops: CDR1 LGHNA, CDR2 YNFKEQ. This CDR3 is built from 13 residues. DNA of the CDR3: TGTGCCAGCAGCCCCTCCGGACTAGCGGGAGTTAACTTC. It translates to CASSPSGLAGVNF.

This chain links TRBV6-5 with TRBJ1-1, with 7 bases aligning to TRBD1. This CDR3 has 13 amino acids. Germline V gene data show CDR1 as MNHEY and CDR2 as SVGAGI. Losses at the gene ends were 5 bases for V and 8 bases for J; bases not matched to a gene: 8. DNA for the CDR3: TGTGCCAGCAGTCGGAGTGCGACAGGGGAAGCTTTCTTT. This translates into CASSRSATGEAFF.

V gene TRBV20-1 combines with J gene TRBJ1-1, with D perhaps TRBD1 (5 bases). Trimming cost V 3 bases and J 6 bases, with 14 bases left between them. The germline gives CDR1 DFQATT, CDR2 SNEGSKA (reference sequence). The CDR3 extends over 13 amino acids. CDR3 sequence (DNA): TGCAGTGCTAGTAGGACATCCCTTCCTGAAGCTTTCTTT. Protein sequence: CSASRTSLPEAFF.

The chain couples TRBV4-1 to TRBJ1-2, with no clear D. This CDR3 has 15 residues. The V gene lost 0 bases and the J gene lost 2 bases, with 10 bases spanning the gap. Germline CDR1 reads MGHRA; CDR2 reads YSYEKL. In nucleotides, the CDR3 is TGCGCCAGCAGCCAAGATTCAGCGGGGAACTATGGCTACACCTTC. Amino acids: CASSQDSAGNYGYTF.

The genes are TRBV7-9 and TRBJ2-2; 14 bases map to TRBD2. This CDR3 is built from 16 residues. Germline values: CDR1 SEHNR, CDR2 FQNEAQ (reference sequence). The ends lost 11 bases at V and 2 bases at J; junction bases unmatched: 7. CDR3 protein: CACWGLAGVNTGELFF. The CDR3 coding sequence is TGTGCCTGCTGGGGACTAGCGGGGGTAAACACCGGGGAGCTGTTTTTT.

The chain employs TRBV11-2 and TRBJ2-3; D might be TRBD1 (6 bases). Germline CDR1 SGHAT, CDR2 FQNNGV. The CDR3 sequence is 14 residues long. V dropped 5 bases and J dropped 6 bases, with 15 bases sitting between them. This chain's CDR3 is CASSPGHRGDTQYF. CDR3 DNA sequence: TGTGCCAGCAGCCCAGGCCATAGGGGGGATACGCAGTATTTT.

V is TRBV28 and J is TRBJ1-2; the D gene is possibly TRBD1 (5 bases). The ends were cut back, 6 bases at V and 3 bases at J, with 20 bases in the middle. Germline values: CDR1 MDHEN, CDR2 SYDVKM. This CDR3 contains 16 residues. CDR3: CASRNGPWGVDYGYTF. CDR3 nucleotide sequence: TGTGCCAGCAGAAACGGCCCATGGGGCGTAGACTATGGCTACACCTTC.

The chain couples TRBV27 to TRBJ2-7; D not certain. Germline V lookup: CDR1 MNHEY, CDR2 SMNVEV (reference sequence). CDR3 length equals 13 residues. The ends were cut back, 3 bases at V and 3 bases at J, with 9 bases in the middle. The CDR3 loop is CASSFGVNYEQYF. CDR3 nucleotide sequence: TGTGCCAGCAGTTTTGGAGTGAACTACGAGCAGTACTTC.

This chain links TRBV19 with TRBJ1-2; TRBD1 matches 9 bases. The CDR3 has 21 residues. Trimming at V came to 7 bases and at J to 5 bases, leaving 29 bases not matched to a gene. CDR1 is LNHDA and CDR2 is SQIVND in the germline V gene (reference sequence). CDR3: CASTGRDREVYQVSAPYGYTF. CDR3 coding DNA: TGTGCCAGTACGGGGCGGGACAGGGAAGTCTATCAGGTATCCGCGCCATATGGCTACACCTTC.

This chain links TRBV7-9 with TRBJ1-4; D perhaps matches TRBD1 (5 bases). From germline, CDR1 is SEHNR and CDR2 FQNEAQ (reference sequence). V was clipped by 5 bases and J by 5 bases, with 15 bases between them. The CDR3 is made up of 15 amino acids. The CDR3 DNA reads as TGTGCCAGCAGCCGCTTAGGAGGGGCGAATGAAAAACTGTTTTTT. Translation gives CASSRLGGANEKLFF.

This chain links TRBV18 with TRBJ2-7, with 10 positions matching TRBD2. V trimming: 6 bases; J trimming: 6 bases; junction bases outside the gene matches: 11. The CDR3 has 15 residues. Germline V CDR1 and CDR2: KGHSH, LQKENI. The CDR3 reads CASSPPGLAPPEQYF. The CDR3, as DNA: TGTGCCAGCTCTCCTCCGGGACTAGCGCCCCCCGAGCAGTACTTC.

The chain's CDR3 is CASSPSRGLTEAFF. In DNA form, the CDR3 reads TGTGCCAGCAGCCCCTCACGGGGTCTCACTGAAGCTTTCTTT. The chain employs TRBV13 and TRBJ1-1; no reliable D call. The CDR3 extends over 14 amino acids. Germline CDR1 PRHDT, CDR2 FYEKMQ (reference sequence). Trimming removed 5 bases at V and 4 bases at J, with 14 bases between.